This is a list of T cell receptor beta chains from one sample in a study of neurological immune-mediated disorders. One entry per CDR3 protein results from TCRdb running MiXCR on the 5' RACE reads. The table records around 26,000 distinct CDR3 sequences, about 3.5% of them present only once. Sequenced input: PBMCs. The source of these receptors is a woman aged 25-40 years with multiple sclerosis. The CDR3 runs from the conserved cysteine through the conserved F or W. Each record gives: CDR3 protein, CDR3 DNA, J gene, V gene, clone size, D gene. D genes are given only for firm matches. Size is omitted from some rows. Given values are once, few, many or a class for expanded clones.

CSARQSPRILGEQPQHF TGCAGTGCTAGACAAAGCCCGAGAATACTCGGGGAGCAGCCCCAGCATTTT TRBJ1-5 TRBV20-1 many .
CASSLGPAGQAYEQYF TGTGCCAGCAGCTTGGGTCCTGCGGGACAGGCCTACGAGCAGTACTTC TRBJ2-7 TRBV5-5 many TRBD1
CASRQTGSNQPQHF TGTGCCAGCAGGCAGACAGGTAGCAATCAGCCCCAGCATTTT TRBJ1-5 TRBV6-6 few .
CASSSGLGGKDHEQFF TGTGCCAGCAGCTCGGGGCTAGGGGGTAAGGATCATGAGCAGTTCTTC TRBJ2-1 TRBV12-3/TRBV12-4 many .
CASRGSPTDTQYF TGTGCCAGTAGGGGGTCCCCCACGGATACGCAGTATTTT TRBJ2-3 TRBV27 many .
CASTAAGSGELFF TGTGCCAGCACAGCGGCGGGCTCCGGGGAGCTGTTTTTT TRBJ2-2 TRBV6-6 many .
CASSADTSTDTQYF TGTGCCAGCAGCGCGGACACAAGCACAGATACGCAGTATTTT TRBJ2-3 TRBV7-9 few .
CASSLELDRTETQYF TGTGCCAGCAGCTTAGAACTCGACAGGACGGAGACCCAGTACTTC TRBJ2-5 TRBV7-9 many .
CASSLGTGPYEQYF TGTGCCAGCAGCTTAGGGACAGGTCCCTACGAGCAGTACTTC TRBJ2-7 TRBV7-2 many TRBD1
CASSYGLAGGGEQYF TGTGCCAGCAGTTATGGACTAGCGGGAGGCGGTGAGCAGTACTTC TRBJ2-7 TRBV6-5 many TRBD2
CATSVGGSYEQYF TGTGCCACTTCAGTCGGCGGCTCCTACGAGCAGTACTTC TRBJ2-7 TRBV6-5 many .
CASTLAPSYNEQFF TGTGCCAGCACCCTAGCTCCCTCCTACAATGAGCAGTTCTTC TRBJ2-1 TRBV7-2 many .
CASRARQRANEQFF TGTGCCAGCAGGGCCAGACAAAGGGCCAATGAGCAGTTCTTC TRBJ2-1 TRBV6-5 many .
CASRLSPSAGYEQYF TGTGCCAGCAGACTTTCCCCCTCGGCCGGCTACGAGCAGTACTTC TRBJ2-7 TRBV7-2 many .
CSASRERGDTQYF TGCAGTGCGTCGCGGGAGCGGGGAGATACGCAGTATTTT TRBJ2-3 TRBV20-1 many TRBD2
CASMVAGGLGKAEQYF TGTGCCAGCATGGTGGCAGGGGGCTTGGGTAAGGCCGAGCAGTACTTC TRBJ2-7 TRBV28 medium-sized TRBD1
CSAINPRISETQYF TGCAGTGCGATCAACCCTCGGATTTCAGAGACCCAGTACTTC TRBJ2-5 TRBV20-1 many .
CASSLRGGINSPLNF TGTGCCAGCAGCTTACGGGGGGGGATCAATTCACCCCTCAACTTT TRBJ1-6 TRBV7-2 . .
CSASGTSGRAPYEQYF TGCAGTGCTAGTGGGACTAGCGGGAGGGCCCCCTACGAGCAGTACTTC TRBJ2-7 TRBV20-1 many TRBD2
CASSPGQQETQYF TGTGCCAGCTCACCGGGCCAGCAAGAGACCCAGTACTTC TRBJ2-5 TRBV18 many .
CASSFPSASRGLGYTF TGTGCCAGCAGTTTCCCCTCCGCGTCACGGGGGCTCGGCTACACCTTC TRBJ1-2 TRBV6-2/TRBV6-3 many .
CASSLGAGGEGEQFF TGTGCCAGCAGCTTGGGGGCGGGAGGCGAGGGTGAGCAGTTCTTC TRBJ2-1 TRBV5-6 many TRBD2
CASSYPPARSNEQFF TGTGCCAGCAGTTATCCCCCGGCGAGGAGCAATGAGCAGTTCTTC TRBJ2-1 TRBV6-2/TRBV6-3 many .
CASSPSPGGETQYF TGTGCCAGCTCACCATCGCCGGGGGGAGAGACCCAGTACTTC TRBJ2-5 TRBV18 many TRBD2
CASSGQEGNQPQHF TGTGCCAGCAGCGGACAGGAGGGCAATCAGCCCCAGCATTTT TRBJ1-5 TRBV2 many TRBD1
CASSWDRANYGYTF TGTGCCAGCAGTTGGGACAGAGCTAACTATGGCTACACCTTC TRBJ1-2 TRBV6-2/TRBV6-3 many TRBD1
CASRTRDRVPEAFF TGCGCCAGCAGGACCCGGGACAGGGTCCCTGAAGCTTTCTTT TRBJ1-1 TRBV5-1 many TRBD1
CASSRTGTYEPQNF TGTGCCAGCAGCAGGACAGGGACGTATGAGCCCCAGAATTTT TRBJ1-5 TRBV5-6 few TRBD1
CASSSGTGGEQYF TGTGCCAGTAGCTCCGGGACAGGAGGCGAGCAGTACTTC TRBJ2-7 TRBV19 . TRBD1
CASSQDLGRGLGRFF TGTGCCAGCAGCCAAGACTTGGGGCGTGGGTTGGGACGGTTCTTC TRBJ2-1 TRBV3-1 many .
CASSPWGLAAYEQYF TGTGCCAGCAGCCCCTGGGGACTAGCGGCCTACGAGCAGTACTTC TRBJ2-7 TRBV7-2 many TRBD2
CASSQLDSEQFF TGTGCCAGCAGCCAGCTAGATTCTGAGCAGTTCTTC TRBJ2-1 TRBV4-2 many .
CASSPSGGTQYF TGTGCCAGCAGCCCCTCGGGGGGCACGCAGTATTTT TRBJ2-3 TRBV7-9 many .
CASAVQGALTEAFF TGTGCCAGCGCCGTACAGGGGGCCTTAACTGAAGCTTTCTTT TRBJ1-1 TRBV7-2 few TRBD1
CASSLTDGYGYTF TGTGCCAGCAGCTTGACGGATGGCTATGGCTACACCTTC TRBJ1-2 TRBV7-9 . .
CASSPPDRGLYNEQFF TGCGCCAGCAGCCCCCCTGACAGGGGGCTGTACAATGAGCAGTTCTTC TRBJ2-1 TRBV4-3 many TRBD1
CASSSVGGGAYEQYF TGTGCCAGTTCCTCCGTGGGCGGGGGCGCCTACGAGCAGTACTTC TRBJ2-7 TRBV28 medium-sized .
CASSRGGSYEQYF TGCGCCAGCAGCAGGGGCGGGAGCTACGAGCAGTACTTC TRBJ2-7 TRBV5-1 many TRBD2
CASSLGKESSYNEQFF TGTGCCAGCAGTTTAGGAAAGGAAAGCTCCTACAATGAGCAGTTCTTC TRBJ2-1 TRBV12-3/TRBV12-4 many .
CASSYSSAGGSYNEQFF TGTGCCAGCAGTTACTCGAGTGCGGGGGGCTCCTACAATGAGCAGTTCTTC TRBJ2-1 TRBV6-5 many TRBD2
CASSLYPSVETQYF TGCGCCAGCAGCTTGTATCCTAGTGTAGAGACCCAGTACTTC TRBJ2-5 TRBV5-1 many .
CASSPRTTQTIYEQYF TGTGCCAGCTCACCTAGGACAACCCAGACTATATACGAGCAGTACTTC TRBJ2-7 TRBV18 many .
CASSPQRSREARQPQHF TGTGCCAGCTCACCACAGCGGTCCCGGGAAGCGAGACAGCCCCAGCATTTT TRBJ1-5 TRBV18 many .
CASTVTGKQYF TGTGCCAGCACCGTAACAGGGAAGCAGTACTTC TRBJ2-7 TRBV2 many .
CASSLSGRPEQYF TGCGCCAGCAGCTTGTCCGGGAGGCCCGAGCAGTACTTC TRBJ2-7 TRBV5-1 many TRBD2
CASSFRTITGELFF TGTGCCAGCAGTTTCCGGACTATCACCGGGGAGCTGTTTTTT TRBJ2-2 TRBV27 many .
CASSPSYSNQPQHF TGTGCCAGCAGCCCGAGTTATAGCAATCAGCCCCAGCATTTT TRBJ1-5 TRBV3-1 many .
CASSLGAGESQPQHF TGCGCCAGCAGCTTGGGGGCAGGGGAAAGTCAGCCCCAGCATTTT TRBJ1-5 TRBV5-1 many .
CSARGDSRSSYNSPLNF TGCAGTGCTAGAGGGGATTCAAGGAGCTCCTATAATTCACCCCTCAACTTT TRBJ1-6 TRBV20-1 many .
CASSSARGAPGELFF TGTGCCAGCAGCTCTGCCCGAGGAGCGCCCGGGGAGCTGTTTTTT TRBJ2-2 TRBV9 many .
CASRVGTGDSPLHF TGTGCCAGCAGGGTGGGGACAGGAGATTCACCCCTCCACTTT TRBJ1-6 TRBV12-3/TRBV12-4 many TRBD1
CASRLDHVNIQYF TGCGCCAGCAGACTGGATCATGTAAACATTCAGTACTTC TRBJ2-4 TRBV10-2 many .
CASSLRGPTEKLFF TGCGCCAGCAGCTTGCGGGGGCCAACTGAAAAACTGTTTTTT TRBJ1-4 TRBV5-1 many .
CASSFDGTKNIQYF TGTGCCAGCAGTTTTGACGGCACCAAAAACATTCAGTACTTC TRBJ2-4 TRBV12-3/TRBV12-4 many .